Following are 3 T cell receptor beta chains from one sample sequenced in a study of cytomegalovirus exposure and HLA in healthy donors. Primers: 60 Vbeta forward and 13 Jbeta reverse. This table comes from immunoSEQ multiplex PCR, and its TCRdb copy is limited to in-frame clones, with some not included. The sample has about 250,000 clones; around 65% are singletons. The sequenced sample consisted of PBMCs. The receptors were gathered from a female donor in good health and CMV-seronegative.

The chain links TRBV19 to TRBJ2-1; the D is unclear. Trimming removed 0 bases from V and 8 bases from J, with 17 bases in between. The CDR3 runs to 16 residues. CDR1 is LNHDA and CDR2 is SQIVND in the germline V gene (reference sequence). The CDR3: CASSIDLRRNRDEQFF. CDR3 coding DNA: TGTGCCAGTAGTATAGATCTAAGGCGGAACCGGGATGAGCAGTTCTTC.

This sequence joins TRBV7-2 and TRBJ1-2; TRBD1 might be the D (5 bases). With 2 bases removed from V and 8 bases from J, the gap between germline ends came to 12 bases. The CDR3 totals 13 residues. CDR1 and CDR2 (germline): SGHTA, FQGNSA. DNA of the CDR3: TGTGCCAGCAGCTTAATAAGACAGAGCGGCTACACCTTC. Translation: CASSLIRQSGYTF.

The chain is built from TRBV27 and TRBJ2-1, with 7 bases identical to TRBD2. Looked up from germline, CDR1 is MNHEY and CDR2 is SMNVEV (reference sequence). The CDR3 runs to 16 residues. V shed 3 bases, J shed 3 bases, and the junction held 8 bases outside the gene matches. CDR3 residues: CASSFGGSRVYNEQFF. The CDR3 DNA sequence: TGTGCCAGCAGTTTCGGCGGGAGCAGGGTCTACAATGAGCAGTTCTTC.